These T cell receptor beta chains were read from a single sample in a study of neurological immune-mediated disorders. TCRdb re-analysed the 5' RACE reads in MiXCR, keeping a single row per CDR3 protein. Among roughly 120,000 distinct CDR3 sequences listed, about 3.2% were seen once. The sequencing input was PBMCs. The source of these receptors is a woman aged 25 to 45 with multiple sclerosis. Each CDR3 is given with its conserved first and last residue. The D gene is left open where the match is weak. The listing skips clone size in some rows; elsewhere it reads once, few, many or a size class.

v_call	d_call	clone_size	j_call	cdr3_aa	cdr3_nt
TRBV6-2/TRBV6-3	TRBD1	many	TRBJ2-2	CASRLGDRFTRNTGELFF	TGTGCCAGCAGATTAGGGGACAGATTCACCCGAAACACCGGGGAGCTGTTTTTT
TRBV6-6	-	many	TRBJ1-1	CASSYSVSTPSGFF	TGTGCCAGCAGTTACTCGGTATCTACACCGTCTGGTTTCTTT
TRBV18	TRBD1	-	TRBJ1-2	CASSPFPPATGGEYGYTF	TGTGCCAGCTCACCATTCCCCCCTGCGACAGGGGGCGAGTATGGCTACACCTTC
TRBV3-1	-	many	TRBJ2-1	CASTRGGAAYNEQFF	TGTGCCAGCACCCGAGGGGGGGCAGCCTACAATGAGCAGTTCTTC
TRBV20-1	-	many	TRBJ2-7	CSAAVGGSYEQYF	TGCAGTGCTGCCGTGGGGGGCTCCTACGAGCAGTACTTC
TRBV5-1	-	many	TRBJ2-7	CASIWPLCEQYF	TGCGCCAGCATATGGCCGCTCTGCGAGCAGTACTTC
TRBV5-1	TRBD1	many	TRBJ2-1	CASSLEDRGFDEQFF	TGCGCCAGCAGCTTGGAGGACAGGGGATTTGATGAGCAGTTCTTC
TRBV5-6	-	many	TRBJ1-3	CASSLESISGNTIYF	TGTGCCAGCAGCTTGGAATCTATCTCTGGAAACACCATATATTTT
TRBV7-9	-	-	TRBJ2-5	CASSLIGKGNGETQYF	TGTGCCAGCAGCTTAATTGGGAAAGGAAACGGAGAGACCCAGTACTTC
TRBV10-3	-	-	TRBJ2-7	CAISDVQGTYEQYF	TGTGCCATCAGTGACGTTCAGGGTACCTACGAGCAGTACTTC
TRBV7-9	-	many	TRBJ2-1	CASKGGLTYNEQFF	TGTGCCAGCAAAGGGGGGTTGACCTACAATGAGCAGTTCTTC
TRBV4-3	TRBD1	many	TRBJ2-7	CASSQHRGSYEQYF	TGCGCCAGCAGCCAGCACAGGGGTTCCTACGAGCAGTACTTC
TRBV6-2/TRBV6-3	-	many	TRBJ2-3	CASSFLILNTDTQYF	TGTGCCAGCAGTTTTCTTATACTGAACACAGATACGCAGTATTTT
TRBV6-5	-	many	TRBJ1-1	CASSYQGGANTEAFF	TGTGCCAGCAGTTACCAGGGAGGAGCAAACACTGAAGCTTTCTTT
TRBV7-2	-	-	TRBJ1-1	CASSLNLGAFF	TGTGCCAGCAGCTTAAACCTAGGAGCTTTCTTT
TRBV24-1	-	few	TRBJ2-5	CATSDPSDYRETQYF	TGTGCCACCAGTGATCCCTCGGACTATAGAGAGACCCAGTACTTC
TRBV20-1	-	many	TRBJ2-7	CSAREGGGRYEQYF	TGCAGTGCCCGAGAAGGAGGGGGGCGATACGAGCAGTACTTC
TRBV27	-	few	TRBJ2-6	CASSSLRGSGANVLTF	TGTGCCAGCAGTTCCCTCAGGGGCTCTGGGGCCAACGTCCTGACTTTC
TRBV5-1	-	many	TRBJ1-1	CASSLGYVAEAFF	TGCGCCAGCAGCTTGGGATATGTCGCTGAAGCTTTCTTT
TRBV20-1	-	many	TRBJ1-6	CSAPDRSSYNSPLHF	TGCAGTGCTCCAGACAGGAGCTCCTATAATTCACCCCTCCACTTT
TRBV7-9	-	many	TRBJ2-7	CASSLAATYYEQYF	TGTGCCAGCAGCTTAGCGGCCACCTACTACGAGCAGTACTTC
TRBV5-1	-	many	TRBJ2-5	CASTPPGGAETQYF	TGCGCCAGCACCCCGCCGGGGGGCGCGGAGACCCAGTACTTC
TRBV5-1	TRBD2	many	TRBJ2-7	CASSSGLAHSYEQYF	TGCGCCAGCAGCTCGGGACTAGCTCACTCCTACGAGCAGTACTTC
TRBV12-3/TRBV12-4	-	many	TRBJ2-1	CASTSGSEQFF	TGTGCCAGCACCTCCGGGAGTGAGCAGTTCTTC
TRBV18	-	few	TRBJ1-5	CASSPQGDQPQHF	TGTGCCAGCTCACCACAGGGGGATCAGCCCCAGCATTTT
TRBV7-2	-	many	TRBJ1-6	CASSFGHNSPLHF	TGTGCCAGCAGCTTCGGCCATAATTCACCCCTCCACTTT
TRBV5-1	TRBD2	-	TRBJ2-7	CAISFSLAGDSYEQYF	TGCGCCATCAGCTTCTCGCTAGCGGGGGACTCCTACGAGCAGTACTTC
TRBV19	-	many	TRBJ2-7	CASSHRDGIYEQYF	TGTGCCAGTAGCCACCGGGACGGTATTTACGAGCAGTACTTC
TRBV2	-	many	TRBJ1-1	CASRNDRVNTEAFF	TGTGCCAGCAGGAACGACCGAGTGAACACTGAAGCTTTCTTT
TRBV6-5	TRBD1	many	TRBJ2-3	CASSADRGTDTQYF	TGTGCCAGCAGTGCCGACAGGGGGACAGATACGCAGTATTTT
TRBV7-6	-	few	TRBJ2-5	CASSRDGSGQETQYF	TGTGCCAGCAGCCGAGACGGGTCAGGGCAAGAGACCCAGTACTTC
TRBV29-1	TRBD1	many	TRBJ2-4	CSVDAGGNIQYF	TGCAGCGTTGATGCAGGGGGAAACATTCAGTACTTC
TRBV18	-	many	TRBJ2-7	CASSGSTYEQYF	TGTGCCAGCTCAGGAAGTACCTACGAGCAGTACTTC
TRBV11-2	TRBD1	-	TRBJ1-1	CASSPRTGVEAFF	TGTGCCAGCAGCCCAAGGACAGGCGTAGAAGCTTTCTTT
TRBV7-2	TRBD1	many	TRBJ1-1	CASSDQTGWEAFF	TGTGCCAGCAGCGACCAGACAGGGTGGGAAGCTTTCTTT
TRBV4-3	-	many	TRBJ2-3	CASSQDSPGDTQYF	TGCGCCAGCAGCCAAGATTCGCCGGGGGATACGCAGTATTTT
TRBV20-1	TRBD2	many	TRBJ2-1	CSAADGASGKVEQFF	TGCAGTGCAGCAGACGGGGCTAGCGGGAAAGTTGAGCAGTTCTTC
TRBV20-1	-	many	TRBJ2-7	CSARGASTIEQYF	TGCAGTGCTAGAGGTGCAAGCACCATCGAGCAGTACTTC
TRBV12-3/TRBV12-4	-	many	TRBJ2-1	CASSFWTNEQFF	TGTGCCAGCAGTTTCTGGACCAATGAGCAGTTCTTC
TRBV5-6	-	many	TRBJ2-1	CASSLSGRALHSYNEQFF	TGTGCCAGCAGCTTGTCAGGCAGGGCGCTACACTCCTACAATGAGCAGTTCTTC
TRBV29-1	-	many	TRBJ2-7	CSVEDPGEQYF	TGCAGCGTTGAAGACCCTGGCGAGCAGTACTTC
TRBV12-3/TRBV12-4	-	many	TRBJ1-1	CASSFGGSTEAFF	TGTGCCAGCAGTTTTGGGGGAAGCACTGAAGCTTTCTTT
TRBV5-1	-	many	TRBJ2-5	CASSLEGTFQETQYF	TGCGCCAGCAGCTTGGAGGGAACATTCCAAGAGACCCAGTACTTC
TRBV15	TRBD2	many	TRBJ2-2	CATSRDKPSLAGGPGTGELFF	TGTGCCACCAGCAGAGATAAGCCCTCGCTAGCGGGAGGGCCGGGCACCGGGGAGCTGTTTTTT
TRBV5-1	-	many	TRBJ1-1	CASSSHVATEAFF	TGCGCCAGCAGCTCACACGTGGCCACTGAAGCTTTCTTT
TRBV5-1	TRBD1	few	TRBJ1-1	CASSLGTGLDTEAFF	TGCGCCAGCAGCTTGGGGACAGGGCTTGACACTGAAGCTTTCTTT
TRBV6-1	TRBD2	many	TRBJ2-3	CASSDLAGGSRFADTQYF	TGTGCCAGCAGTGACCTAGCGGGGGGCTCACGTTTCGCAGATACGCAGTATTTT
TRBV27	-	many	TRBJ2-7	CASSLTGSAEQYF	TGTGCCAGCAGCCTTACAGGGAGTGCCGAGCAGTACTTC
TRBV15	TRBD2	many	TRBJ2-5	CATSRDTASGRLVETQYF	TGTGCCACCAGCAGAGATACGGCTAGCGGGAGGCTAGTAGAGACCCAGTACTTC
TRBV5-1	-	many	TRBJ2-7	CASSLEGFDEQYF	TGCGCCAGCAGCTTGGAAGGGTTCGACGAGCAGTACTTC
TRBV12-3/TRBV12-4	-	many	TRBJ2-1	CASSSLLGGEQFF	TGTGCCAGCAGTTCCCTCCTCGGTGGTGAGCAGTTCTTC
TRBV9	-	many	TRBJ2-7	CASSTAGSTYEQYF	TGTGCCAGCAGCACAGCGGGTTCTACCTACGAGCAGTACTTC
TRBV5-5	-	many	TRBJ1-1	CASSPSGRGEAFF	TGTGCCAGCAGCCCCTCAGGCAGGGGTGAAGCTTTCTTT
TRBV7-9	-	many	TRBJ2-5	CASSRGAEETQYF	TGTGCCAGCAGCAGAGGCGCAGAAGAGACCCAGTACTTC
TRBV5-1	-	many	TRBJ1-1	CASSLESGSHTEAFF	TGCGCCAGCAGCTTGGAGTCAGGGTCCCACACTGAAGCTTTCTTT
TRBV4-3	-	many	TRBJ2-6	CASSPQGLGANVLTF	TGCGCCAGCAGCCCACAGGGCCTCGGGGCCAACGTCCTGACTTTC
TRBV7-2	-	many	TRBJ1-2	CASSRPLTNYGYTF	TGTGCCAGCAGCAGACCCCTGACTAACTATGGCTACACCTTC
TRBV21-1	-	-	TRBJ2-6	CASSGTGVISGANVLTF	TGTGCCAGCTCCGGGACAGGGGTCATCTCTGGGGCCAACGTCCTGACTTTC
TRBV5-1	TRBD1	many	TRBJ1-6	CASSADRGDSPLHF	TGCGCCAGCAGCGCGGACAGGGGGGATTCACCCCTCCACTTT